Below, 15 T cell receptor beta chains from the same sample are listed, as sequenced in a study of cytomegalovirus exposure and HLA in healthy donors. The PCR was carried out with 60 Vbeta primers and 13 Jbeta primers. Produced via immunoSEQ multiplex PCR; TCRdb's table is partial and in-frame only. The data show 150,000 to 200,000 clones, with about 88% seen just once and approximately 1.9% held by the top ten. The source material was PBMCs. The receptor set was obtained from a young woman in good health and CMV-seronegative.

The gene calls are TRBV19 and TRBJ1-1; TRBD1 is a possible D gene (6 bases). The CDR3 sequence is 14 residues long. V was shortened by 7 bases and J by 6 bases, with 18 bases between the two germline ends. Germline V gives CDR1 LNHDA, CDR2 SQIVND (reference sequence). CDR3 sequence reads: CASMAAQGGSEAFF. The CDR3 DNA is TGTGCCAGTATGGCGGCACAGGGCGGTTCTGAAGCTTTCTTT.

The J gene is TRBJ1-2, the V gene TRBV30; D perhaps matches TRBD1 (5 bases). CDR1 is GTSNPN and CDR2 is SVGIG in the germline V gene (reference sequence). The CDR3 runs to 12 residues. V lost 1 base, J lost 8 bases, and 11 bases lay in between. CDR3 in DNA: TGTGCCTGGAGTGGGACACCGGTCGGCTACACCTTC. Translation: CAWSGTPVGYTF.

The chain recombines TRBV6-1 with TRBJ2-7, with 8 bases fitting TRBD1. The CDR3 contains 15 residues. Germline V gene lookup returns CDR1 MNHNS and CDR2 SASEGT. The J segment lost 3 bases and the V segment lost 5 bases, leaving 9 bases of the junction unmatched. DNA of the CDR3: TGTGCCAGCAGTTCTTCTGGACAGGGAAGCTACGAGCAGTACTTC. Its protein is CASSSSGQGSYEQYF.

The chain is built from TRBV2 and TRBJ2-2; 7 bases agree with TRBD1. The CDR3 runs to 15 residues. J lost 6 bases, V lost 7 bases, and 11 bases had no gene match. Looked up from germline, CDR1 is SNHLY and CDR2 is FYNNEI. The CDR3 reads CASTPETGSAGELFF. DNA of the CDR3: TGTGCCAGCACCCCCGAGACAGGGTCGGCCGGGGAGCTGTTTTTT.

The chain combines TRBV2 with TRBJ1-4; D is perhaps TRBD1 (6 bases). Between the trimmed V and J ends, which lost 5 bases and 5 bases, there was a span of 12 bases. Germline lookup yields CDR1 SNHLY and CDR2 FYNNEI. The CDR3 loop spans 14 amino acids. Here the CDR3 reads CASSIGQRNEKLFF. Written as DNA, the CDR3 is TGTGCCAGCAGTATTGGACAGAGAAATGAAAAACTGTTTTTT.

Comment on this clone: A read error may produce the germline difference seen at one junction end. The V and J genes are TRBV7-7 and TRBJ2-2, with D maybe TRBD1 (6 bases). CDR3 size: 17 residues. Looked up from germline, CDR1 is SSHAT and CDR2 is FNYEAQ (reference sequence). The CDR3 region has the DNA TGTGCTAGCAGCCCGATCGCAGGGGACCAGAACACCGGGGAGCTGTTTTTT. This codes for CASSPIAGDQNTGELFF.

The CDR3 DNA reads TGTGCCAGCAGTTTACAAGCGACAGGGGAAAACATTCAGTACTTC. Its protein product is CASSLQATGENIQYF. This sequence joins TRBV28 and TRBJ2-4, with TRBD1 identical over 8 bases. J was trimmed by 5 bases and V by 2 bases; bases with no gene match: 5. The CDR3 extends over 15 amino acids. From germline, CDR1 is MDHEN and CDR2 SYDVKM.

The V call is TRBV6-1, the J call TRBJ1-5; 12 bases align to TRBD1. With V trimmed by 1 base and J by 8 bases, 6 bases remained unmatched. This CDR3 is built from 16 residues. Per the germline V gene, CDR1 is MNHNS and CDR2 is SASEGT. The CDR3 spells CASSEVSGTGGEPQHF. CDR3 bases: TGTGCCAGCAGTGAAGTTTCGGGGACAGGGGGCGAGCCCCAGCATTTT.

There are a few counts of this clone. The chain couples TRBV6-5 to TRBJ1-1; 11 nucleotides match TRBD1. Germline values: CDR1 MNHEY, CDR2 SVGAGI. The CDR3 sequence is 15 residues long. V was pared by 6 bases and J by 4 bases, with 7 bases of the junction left unmatched. CDR3 nucleotides: TGTGCCAGCAGCCCAGGACAGGGGGCTACCACTGAAGCTTTCTTT. Its protein product is CASSPGQGATTEAFF.

The chain combines TRBV7-9 with TRBJ2-4; the match to TRBD2 covers 7 bases. V shed 4 bases, J shed 3 bases, and the junction held 6 bases outside the gene matches. The CDR3 is made up of 15 amino acids. Germline V CDR1 and CDR2: SEHNR, FQNEAQ (reference sequence). The CDR3 sequence: CASSSLPGGKNIQYF. In DNA form, the CDR3 reads TGTGCCAGCAGCTCCCTCCCGGGGGGCAAAAACATTCAGTACTTC.

The chain combines TRBV18 with TRBJ2-1; 8 positions match TRBD2. From germline, CDR1 is KGHSH and CDR2 LQKENI. V was pared by 3 bases and J by 2 bases, with 3 bases of the junction left unmatched. CDR3 length equals 15 residues. For the CDR3, the DNA is TGTGCCAGCTCACCCGGGGGGGTTCCCTACAATGAGCAGTTCTTC. The encoded protein is CASSPGGVPYNEQFF.

J is TRBJ2-3 and V is TRBV7-9; the match to TRBD1 covers 9 bases. The germline V gene has CDR1 SEHNR and CDR2 FQNEAQ (reference sequence). This CDR3 has 18 amino acids. J gave up 1 base and V 4 bases, and 12 bases lay outside the gene matches. In nucleotides, the CDR3 is TGTGCCAGCAGCTCTGTGACAGGGGGTTCGATTGGCACAGATACGCAGTATTTT. Residues: CASSSVTGGSIGTDTQYF.

The J gene is TRBJ1-2, the V gene TRBV7-8; D is possibly TRBD1 (6 bases). With 4 bases removed from V and 5 bases from J, the gap between germline ends came to 14 bases. The CDR3 runs to 14 residues. CDR1 SGHVS and CDR2 FQNEAQ come from the germline V gene. CDR3 loop: CASSSGTGTYGYTF. The CDR3 nucleotides are TGTGCCAGCAGCTCCGGGACGGGGACATATGGCTACACCTTC.

The genes are TRBV5-1 and TRBJ2-1, with D perhaps TRBD1 (6 bases). V lost 4 bases and J lost 8, with 13 bases in between. This CDR3 has 13 residues. CDR1 is SGHRS and CDR2 is YFSETQ in the germline V gene. As DNA, the CDR3 is TGCGCCAGCAGCCCCAATGGGGGCCATGAGCAGTTCTTC. Translated, it gives CASSPNGGHEQFF.

This clone has just one count. The rearrangement uses TRBV30 and TRBJ1-2; D unclear. Per germline, CDR1 GTSNPN and CDR2 SVGIG (reference sequence). The length of the CDR3 is 14 residues. Trimming took 2 bases from V and 4 from J, leaving 14 bases between them. DNA for the CDR3: TGTGCCTGGAGTCTAGGCGGTTTTGGCTATGGCTACACCTTC. This sequence encodes CAWSLGGFGYGYTF.